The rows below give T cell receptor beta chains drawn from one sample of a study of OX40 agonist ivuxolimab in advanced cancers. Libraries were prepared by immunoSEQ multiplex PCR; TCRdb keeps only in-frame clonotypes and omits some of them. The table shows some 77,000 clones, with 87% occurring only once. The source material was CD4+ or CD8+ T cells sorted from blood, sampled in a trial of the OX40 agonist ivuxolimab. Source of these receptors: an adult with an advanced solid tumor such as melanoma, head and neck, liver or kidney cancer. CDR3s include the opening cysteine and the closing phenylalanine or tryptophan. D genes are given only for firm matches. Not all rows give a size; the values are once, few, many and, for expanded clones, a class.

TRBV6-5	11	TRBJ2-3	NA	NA	TGTGCCAGCAGTTCCGGCACCGAGCAGTATTTT	CASSSGTEQYF
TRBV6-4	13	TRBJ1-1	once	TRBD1	TGTGCCAGCAGGGACAGGGAGAGCACTGAAGCTTTCTTT	CASRDRESTEAFF
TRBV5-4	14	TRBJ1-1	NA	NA	TGTGCCAGCAGCGTGAGGATGGGGACATTCGAAGCTTTCTTT	CASSVRMGTFEAFF
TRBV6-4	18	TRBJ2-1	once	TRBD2	TGTGCCAGCAGTGACTCTCCCCTAGCGGGAGAACCCTACAATGAGCAGTTCTTC	CASSDSPLAGEPYNEQFF
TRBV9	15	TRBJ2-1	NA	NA	TGTGCCAGCGCGAGGGCAGGGGGGTTTGGGAATGAGCAGTTCTTC	CASARAGGFGNEQFF
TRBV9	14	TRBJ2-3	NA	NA	TGTGCCAGCAGCGACGGTCGAAAGCCAGATACGCAGTATTTT	CASSDGRKPDTQYF
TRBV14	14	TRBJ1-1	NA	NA	TGTGCCAGCAGCCCCCAGAGGGTGAACACTGAAGCTTTCTTT	CASSPQRVNTEAFF
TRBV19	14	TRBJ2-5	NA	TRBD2	TGTGCCAGTAGTACTCAGCGGGAGAGGGAGACCCAGTACTTC	CASSTQRERETQYF
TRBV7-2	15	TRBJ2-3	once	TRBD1	TGTGCCAGCAGCTCGCCGGGACAGGGTTCAGATACGCAGTATTTT	CASSSPGQGSDTQYF
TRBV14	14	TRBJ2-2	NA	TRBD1	TGTGCCAGCAGCGGGGGCACAGGGGCCGGGGAGCTGTTTTTT	CASSGGTGAGELFF
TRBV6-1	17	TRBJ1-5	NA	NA	TGTGCCAGCAGTGGCTCCGAAGGCGGGGCTGGCAATCAGCCCCAGCATTTT	CASSGSEGGAGNQPQHF
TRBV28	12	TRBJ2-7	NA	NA	TGTGCCAGCAGTTTATCCCTCGGGGAGCAGTACTTC	CASSLSLGEQYF
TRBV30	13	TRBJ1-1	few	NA	TGTGCCTGGAGGAACAGCCTGAACACTGAAGCTTTCTTT	CAWRNSLNTEAFF
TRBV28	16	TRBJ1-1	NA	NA	TGTGCCAGCAGCCTTACGGGCGGGGCTGTGGACACTGAAGCTTTCTTT	CASSLTGGAVDTEAFF
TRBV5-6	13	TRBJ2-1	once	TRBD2	TGTGCCAGCAGCCGATGGACTAGTAGTGAGCAGTTCTTC	CASSRWTSSEQFF
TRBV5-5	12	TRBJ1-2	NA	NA	TGTGCCAGCAACTATTATGGTGATGGCTACACCTTC	CASNYYGDGYTF
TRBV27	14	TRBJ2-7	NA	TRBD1	TGTGCCAGCAGGCCCGGGACAGGGTTCTCCGAGCAGTACTTC	CASRPGTGFSEQYF
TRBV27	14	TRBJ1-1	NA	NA	TGTGCCAGCAGTCCCCGGACGGTGAACACTGAAGCTTTCTTT	CASSPRTVNTEAFF
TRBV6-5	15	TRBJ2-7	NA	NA	TGTGCCAGCAGCCAGGGGGCTAGCGGAACCTACGAGCAGTACTTC	CASSQGASGTYEQYF
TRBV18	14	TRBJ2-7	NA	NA	TGTGCCAGCTCACCCCGGCGGTTCTCCTACGAGCAGTACTTC	CASSPRRFSYEQYF
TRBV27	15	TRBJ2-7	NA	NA	TGTGCCAGCGCTTTGCTAGGGCGAGACCCTGGAGAGCAGTACTTC	CASALLGRDPGEQYF
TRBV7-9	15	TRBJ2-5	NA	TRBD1	TGTGCCAGCAGCCCCGACAGGGCTCGGGTTGAGACCCAGTACTTC	CASSPDRARVETQYF
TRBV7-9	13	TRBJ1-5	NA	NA	TGTGCCAGCAGCTTAGGTATCGATCAGCCCCAGCATTTT	CASSLGIDQPQHF
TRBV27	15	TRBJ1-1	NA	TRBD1	TGTGCCAGCAGTTTCGACCAGGGGGGGAACACTGAAGCTTTCTTT	CASSFDQGGNTEAFF
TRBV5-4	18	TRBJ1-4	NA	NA	TGTGCCAGCAGCCCCTCGGGCGGGACACCCCTCCTCGGGGAAAAACTGTTTTTT	CASSPSGGTPLLGEKLFF
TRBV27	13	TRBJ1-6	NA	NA	TGTGCCAGCACGGCCCTTATTAATTCACCCCTCCACTTT	CASTALINSPLHF
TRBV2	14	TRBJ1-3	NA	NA	TGTGCCAGCAGTGATTGGGGGACTGGAAACACCATATATTTT	CASSDWGTGNTIYF
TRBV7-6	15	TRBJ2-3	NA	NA	TGTGCCAGCAGCATCGCCACCACTAGCACAGATACGCAGTATTTT	CASSIATTSTDTQYF
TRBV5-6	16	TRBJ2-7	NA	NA	TGTGCCAGCAGCCCTAGTCGCCGAGGGGTGGACTACGAGCAGTACTTC	CASSPSRRGVDYEQYF
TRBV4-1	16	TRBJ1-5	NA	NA	TGCGCCAGCAGCCAAGACTCTATATTCTCCAATCAGCCCCAGCATTTT	CASSQDSIFSNQPQHF
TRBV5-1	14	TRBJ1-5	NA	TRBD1	TGCGCCAGCAGCGTCGACAGGGACGGTCAGCCCCAGCATTTT	CASSVDRDGQPQHF
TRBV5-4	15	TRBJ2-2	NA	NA	TGTGCCAGCAGCGCCGGGACGGGGAACACCGGGGAGCTGTTTTTT	CASSAGTGNTGELFF
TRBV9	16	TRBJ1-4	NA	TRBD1	TGTGCCAGCAGCTCGGGACAGGGGATGACTAATGAAAAACTGTTTTTT	CASSSGQGMTNEKLFF
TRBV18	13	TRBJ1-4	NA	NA	TGTGCCAGCTCACCAATCAGGGATGAAAAACTGTTTTTT	CASSPIRDEKLFF
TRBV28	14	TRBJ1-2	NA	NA	TGTGCCAGCGGTACTCGAACAGGGATCTATGGCTACACCTTC	CASGTRTGIYGYTF
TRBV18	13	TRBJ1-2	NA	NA	TGTGCCAGCTCACCACAACAAGGGGGGGGCTACACCTTC	CASSPQQGGGYTF
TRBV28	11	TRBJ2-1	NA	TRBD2	TGTGCCAGCAGGCGGGGGTCGGAGCAGTTCTTC	CASRRGSEQFF
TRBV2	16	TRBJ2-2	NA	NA	TGTGCCAGCAGCCCCGAGGGGGGGCTAAGGACCGGGGAGCTGTTTTTT	CASSPEGGLRTGELFF
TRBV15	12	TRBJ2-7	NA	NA	TGTGCCACCAGTCAACAGGGCAAAGGGCAGTACTTC	CATSQQGKGQYF
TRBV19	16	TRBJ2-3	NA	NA	TGTGCCAGTAAGGATAGGGCAGGAGTCTGGACAGATACGCAGTATTTT	CASKDRAGVWTDTQYF
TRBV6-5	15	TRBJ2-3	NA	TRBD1	TGTGCCAGCAGTGGGGTACAGGGGGCGAGAGATACGCAGTATTTT	CASSGVQGARDTQYF
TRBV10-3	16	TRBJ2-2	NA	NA	TGTGCCATCAGGTCGCAGGGGGGATCGAACACCGGGGAGCTGTTTTTT	CAIRSQGGSNTGELFF
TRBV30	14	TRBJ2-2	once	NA	TGTGCCTGGAGCCCAGGACAGAGTATCGGGGAGCTGTTTTTT	CAWSPGQSIGELFF
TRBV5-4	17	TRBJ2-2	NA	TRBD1	TGTGCCAGCAGCTTGCCCGGGACAGGGTCGAACACCGGGGAGCTGTTTTTT	CASSLPGTGSNTGELFF
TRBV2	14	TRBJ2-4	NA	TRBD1	TGTGCCGGTTCGGGACAGTTTTACAAAAACATTCAGTACTTC	CAGSGQFYKNIQYF
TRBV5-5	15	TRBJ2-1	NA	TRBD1	TGTGCCAGCAGCCTCGGACAGGGTGGTTACAATGAGCAGTTCTTC	CASSLGQGGYNEQFF
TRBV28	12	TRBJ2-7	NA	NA	TGTGCCAGCAGTCCCCCCTTCTACGAGCAGTACTTC	CASSPPFYEQYF
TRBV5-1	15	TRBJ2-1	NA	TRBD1	TGCGCCAGCAGCTTTGTGCAGGGGGCCCAATATGAGCAGTTCTTC	CASSFVQGAQYEQFF
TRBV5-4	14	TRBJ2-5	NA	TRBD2	TGTGCCAGCAGCTTAGCGGGGGTGACGGAGACCCAGTACTTC	CASSLAGVTETQYF
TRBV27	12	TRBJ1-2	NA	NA	TGTGCCAGGTCCTGGGGGGACTATGGCTACACCTTC	CARSWGDYGYTF
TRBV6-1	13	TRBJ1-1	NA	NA	TGTGCCAGCACCCTAGCCCCGAACACTGAAGCTTTCTTT	CASTLAPNTEAFF
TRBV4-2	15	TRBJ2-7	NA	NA	TGTGCCAGCAGCTATAAGGCCTCGAGATCCTACGAGCAGTACTTC	CASSYKASRSYEQYF
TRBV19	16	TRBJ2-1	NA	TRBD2	TGTGCCAGTAGTAGAGCGGGGGATAGGTCCTACAATGAGCAGTTCTTC	CASSRAGDRSYNEQFF
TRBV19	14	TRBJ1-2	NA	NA	TGTGCCAGTAGTACCACAGGGCACAACTATGGCTACACCTTC	CASSTTGHNYGYTF
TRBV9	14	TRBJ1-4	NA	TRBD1	TGTGCCAGCAGCGTATCCAGGGGGGATGAAAAACTGTTTTTT	CASSVSRGDEKLFF
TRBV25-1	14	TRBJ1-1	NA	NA	TGTGCCAGCAGTAATGGGGGCTGGAACACTGAAGCTTTCTTT	CASSNGGWNTEAFF
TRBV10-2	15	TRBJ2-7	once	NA	TGCGCCAGCAGGGCCCTCAGCGGCCCCATGGACGAGCAGTACTTC	CASRALSGPMDEQYF